Sequencing of this T cell receptor beta chain was carried out in a study of CD4+ T cells in melanoma. General study results and limits: CD8+ T cell, macrophage and B cell function reportedly correlated with neoantigen-specific CD4+ T cells. Diverse differentiation states were reported for melanoma neoantigen-specific CD4+ T cells.

Note on this clone: Its antigen is not identified.

The germline V and J ends were trimmed by 5 bases and 2 bases, with 10 bases remaining between them. The CDR3 consists of 14 residues. Germline-derived CDR1 and CDR2 are SNHLY and FYNNEI. Produced via immunoSEQ multiplex PCR; TCRdb's table is partial and in-frame only. The sample contains over 130,000 clones, about nine tenths of which appear only once. This receptor was identified in a human donor with melanoma. The chain recombines TRBV2 with TRBJ1-5; tentatively, D is TRBD1 (5 bases). CDR3 bases: TGTGCCAGCAGTAAGACAGTCGGCAATCAGCCCCAGCATTTT. It codes for CASSKTVGNQPQHF.